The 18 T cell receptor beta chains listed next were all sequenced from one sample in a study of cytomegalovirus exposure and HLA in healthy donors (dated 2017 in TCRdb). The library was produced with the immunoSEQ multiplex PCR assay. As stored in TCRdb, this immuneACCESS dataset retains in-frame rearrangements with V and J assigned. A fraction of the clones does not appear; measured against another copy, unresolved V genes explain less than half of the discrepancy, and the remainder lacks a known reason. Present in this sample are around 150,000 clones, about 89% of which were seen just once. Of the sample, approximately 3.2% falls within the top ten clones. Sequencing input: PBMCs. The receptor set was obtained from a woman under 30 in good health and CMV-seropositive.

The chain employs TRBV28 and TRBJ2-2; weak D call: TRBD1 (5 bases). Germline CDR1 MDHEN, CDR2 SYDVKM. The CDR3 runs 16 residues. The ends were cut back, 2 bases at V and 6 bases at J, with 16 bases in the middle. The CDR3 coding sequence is TGTGCCAGCAGTTTACGTCGGGCAGGGCTATCCGGGGAGCTGTTTTTT. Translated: CASSLRRAGLSGELFF.

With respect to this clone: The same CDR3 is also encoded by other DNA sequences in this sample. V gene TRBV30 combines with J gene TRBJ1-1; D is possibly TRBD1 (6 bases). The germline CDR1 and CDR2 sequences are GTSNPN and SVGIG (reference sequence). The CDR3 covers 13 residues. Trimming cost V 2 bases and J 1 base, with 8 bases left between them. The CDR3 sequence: CAWSPDRNTEAFF. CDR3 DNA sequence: TGTGCCTGGAGTCCGGACAGGAACACTGAAGCTTTCTTT.

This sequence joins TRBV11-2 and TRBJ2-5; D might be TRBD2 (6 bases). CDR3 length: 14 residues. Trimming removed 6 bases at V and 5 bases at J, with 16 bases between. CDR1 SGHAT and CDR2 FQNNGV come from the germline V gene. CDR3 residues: CASSRDWTYETQYF. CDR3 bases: TGTGCCAGCAGTCGGGACTGGACCTACGAGACCCAGTACTTC.

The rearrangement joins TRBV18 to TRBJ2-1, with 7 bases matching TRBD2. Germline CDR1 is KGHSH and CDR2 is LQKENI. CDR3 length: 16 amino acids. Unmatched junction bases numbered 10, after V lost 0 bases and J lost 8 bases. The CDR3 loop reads CASSPPLNGRRDEQFF. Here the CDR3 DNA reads TGTGCCAGCTCACCACCTTTGAACGGGAGGCGCGATGAGCAGTTCTTC.

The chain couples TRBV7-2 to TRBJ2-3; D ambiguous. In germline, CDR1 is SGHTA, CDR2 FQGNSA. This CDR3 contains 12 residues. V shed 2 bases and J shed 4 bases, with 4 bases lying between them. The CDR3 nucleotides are TGTGCCAGCAGCTTACTAGCAGATACGCAGTATTTT. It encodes CASSLLADTQYF.

CDR3 coding DNA: TGCGCCAGCAGCCAAGATCGACTGGGACAGAGACCTTTGGAGCAGTACTTC. It codes for CASSQDRLGQRPLEQYF. V usage is TRBV4-1 and J usage is TRBJ2-7; 7 bases agree with TRBD1. Germline assignment: CDR1 MGHRA and CDR2 YSYEKL. Trimming at V came to 0 bases and at J to 7 bases, leaving 15 bases not matched to a gene. The CDR3 is 17 amino acids.

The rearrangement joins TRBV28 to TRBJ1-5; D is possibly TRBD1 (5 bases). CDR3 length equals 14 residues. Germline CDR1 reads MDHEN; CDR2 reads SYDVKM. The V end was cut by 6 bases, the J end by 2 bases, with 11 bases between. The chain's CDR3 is CASRMTGGNQPQHF. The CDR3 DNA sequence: TGTGCCAGCAGAATGACGGGGGGCAATCAGCCCCAGCATTTT.

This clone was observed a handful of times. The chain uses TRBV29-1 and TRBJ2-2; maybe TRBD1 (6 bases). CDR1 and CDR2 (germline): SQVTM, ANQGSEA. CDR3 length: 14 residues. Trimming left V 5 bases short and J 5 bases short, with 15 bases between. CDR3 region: CSVRTAWATGELFF. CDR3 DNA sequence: TGCAGCGTTCGGACAGCATGGGCGACCGGGGAGCTGTTTTTT.

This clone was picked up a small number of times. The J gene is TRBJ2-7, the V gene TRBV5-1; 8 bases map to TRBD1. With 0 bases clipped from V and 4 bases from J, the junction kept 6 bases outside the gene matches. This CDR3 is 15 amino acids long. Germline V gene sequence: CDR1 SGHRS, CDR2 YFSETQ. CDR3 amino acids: CASSLDQGAGYEQYF. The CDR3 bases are TGCGCCAGCAGCTTGGATCAGGGGGCGGGGTACGAGCAGTACTTC.

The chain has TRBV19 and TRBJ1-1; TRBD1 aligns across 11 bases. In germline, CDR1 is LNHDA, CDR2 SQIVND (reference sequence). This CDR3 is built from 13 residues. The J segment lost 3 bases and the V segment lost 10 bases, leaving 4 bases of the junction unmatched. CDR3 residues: CANRGQGDTEAFF. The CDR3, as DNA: TGTGCCAACCGGGGACAGGGGGACACTGAAGCTTTCTTT.

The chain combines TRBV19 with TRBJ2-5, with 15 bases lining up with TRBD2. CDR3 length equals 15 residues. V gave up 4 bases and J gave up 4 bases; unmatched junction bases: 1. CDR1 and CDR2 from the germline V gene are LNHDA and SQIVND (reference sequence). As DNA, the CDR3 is TGTGCCAGTAGTAAGGGACTAGCGGGAGGAGAGACCCAGTACTTC. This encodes CASSKGLAGGETQYF.

The CDR3 region has the DNA TGTGCCAGCAGCCCCGGGACTAGCGTCTACAATGAGCAGTTCTTC. Translated: CASSPGTSVYNEQFF. The chain is built from TRBV27 and TRBJ2-1; 10 nucleotides match TRBD2. The CDR3 totals 15 residues. The ends lost 6 bases at V and 3 bases at J; junction bases unmatched: 5. Germline lookup yields CDR1 MNHEY and CDR2 SMNVEV (reference sequence).

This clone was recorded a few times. DNA for the CDR3: TGTGCCAGCAGCTCTCCGGGACAGGGATTGGAGACCCAGTACTTC. This encodes CASSSPGQGLETQYF. The V and J genes are TRBV5-4 and TRBJ2-5, with 9 bases matching TRBD1. Per germline, CDR1 SGHNT and CDR2 YYREEE (reference sequence). Losses at the gene ends were 3 bases for V and 5 bases for J; bases not matched to a gene: 8. The CDR3 is 15 amino acids.

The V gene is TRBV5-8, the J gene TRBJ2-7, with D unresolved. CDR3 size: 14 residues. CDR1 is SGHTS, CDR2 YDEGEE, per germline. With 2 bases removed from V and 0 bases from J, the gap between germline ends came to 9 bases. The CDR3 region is CASSLWRISYEQYF. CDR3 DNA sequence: TGTGCCAGCAGCTTATGGCGGATCTCCTACGAGCAGTACTTC. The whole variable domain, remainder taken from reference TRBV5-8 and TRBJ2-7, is EAGVTQSPTHLIKTRGQQATLRCSPISGHTSVYWYQQALGLGLQFLLWYDEGEERNRGNFPPRFSGRQFPNYSSELNVNALELEDSALYLCASSLWRISYEQYFGPGTRLTVT.

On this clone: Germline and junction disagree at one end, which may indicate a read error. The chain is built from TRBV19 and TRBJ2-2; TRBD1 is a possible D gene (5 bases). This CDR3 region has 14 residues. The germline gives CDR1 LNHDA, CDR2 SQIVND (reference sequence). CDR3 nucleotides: TGTGCCAGTCGTATACAGGTGAACACCGGGGAGCTGTTTTTT. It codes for CASRIQVNTGELFF.

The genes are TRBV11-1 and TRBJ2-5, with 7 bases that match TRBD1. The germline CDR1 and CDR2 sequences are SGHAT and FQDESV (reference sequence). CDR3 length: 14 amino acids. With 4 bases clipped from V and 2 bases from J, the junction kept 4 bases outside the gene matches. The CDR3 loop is CASSSGQEQETQYF. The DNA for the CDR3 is TGTGCCAGCAGCTCCGGACAGGAGCAAGAGACCCAGTACTTC.

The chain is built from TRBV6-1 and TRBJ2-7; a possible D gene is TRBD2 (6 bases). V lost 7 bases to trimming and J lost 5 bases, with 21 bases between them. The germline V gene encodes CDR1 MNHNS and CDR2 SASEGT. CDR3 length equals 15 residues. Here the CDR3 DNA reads TGTGCCAGCACCAAGGGGATAGCGGAGGGAGACGAGCAGTACTTC. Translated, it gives CASTKGIAEGDEQYF.

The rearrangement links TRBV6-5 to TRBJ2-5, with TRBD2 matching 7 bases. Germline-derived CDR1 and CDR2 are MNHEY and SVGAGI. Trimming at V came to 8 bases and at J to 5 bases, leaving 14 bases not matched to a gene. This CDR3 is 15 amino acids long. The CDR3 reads CASSPWGGTKETQYF. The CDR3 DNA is TGTGCCAGCTCCCCGTGGGGCGGGACTAAGGAGACCCAGTACTTC.